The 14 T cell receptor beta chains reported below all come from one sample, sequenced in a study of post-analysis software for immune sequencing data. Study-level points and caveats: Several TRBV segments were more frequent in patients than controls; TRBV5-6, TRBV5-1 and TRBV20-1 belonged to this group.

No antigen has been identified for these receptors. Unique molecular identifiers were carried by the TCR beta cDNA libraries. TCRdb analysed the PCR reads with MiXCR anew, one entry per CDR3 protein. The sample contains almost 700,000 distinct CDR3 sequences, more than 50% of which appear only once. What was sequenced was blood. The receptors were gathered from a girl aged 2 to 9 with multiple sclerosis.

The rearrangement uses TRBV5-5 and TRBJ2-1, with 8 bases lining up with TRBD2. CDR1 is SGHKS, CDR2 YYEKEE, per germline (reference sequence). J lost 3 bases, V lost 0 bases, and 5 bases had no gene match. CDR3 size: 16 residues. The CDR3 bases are TGTGCCAGCAGCTTGGCGGGACTAGAGTACTACAATGAGCAGTTCTTC. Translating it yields CASSLAGLEYYNEQFF.

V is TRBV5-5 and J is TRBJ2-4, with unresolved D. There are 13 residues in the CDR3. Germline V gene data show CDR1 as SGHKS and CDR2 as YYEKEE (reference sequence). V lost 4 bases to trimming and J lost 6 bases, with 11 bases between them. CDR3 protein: CASSQDGLNIQYF. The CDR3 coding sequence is TGTGCCAGCAGCCAGGACGGATTAAACATTCAGTACTTC. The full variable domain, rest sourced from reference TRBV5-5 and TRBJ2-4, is DAGVTQSPTHLIKTRGQQVTLRCSPISGHKSVSWYQQVLGQGPQFIFQYYEKEERGRGNFPDRFSARQFPNYSSELNVNALLLGDSALYLCASSQDGLNIQYFGAGTRLSVL.

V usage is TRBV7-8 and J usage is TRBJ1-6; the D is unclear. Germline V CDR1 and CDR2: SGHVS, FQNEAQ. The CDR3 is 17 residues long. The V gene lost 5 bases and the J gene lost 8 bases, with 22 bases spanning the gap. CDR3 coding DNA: TGTGCCAGCAGCCCAAGACAAGACACCACTCAGGATTCACCCCTCCACTTT. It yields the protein CASSPRQDTTQDSPLHF.

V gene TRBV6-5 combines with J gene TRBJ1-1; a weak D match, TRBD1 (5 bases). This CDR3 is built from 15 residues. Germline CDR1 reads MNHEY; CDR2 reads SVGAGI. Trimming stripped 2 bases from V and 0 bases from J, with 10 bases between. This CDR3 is CASSYDGGMNTEAFF. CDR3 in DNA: TGTGCCAGCAGTTACGATGGGGGAATGAACACTGAAGCTTTCTTT.

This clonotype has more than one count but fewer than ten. The CDR3 DNA sequence: TGTGCCAGCAGCCTGCAGGACTCGGGACTGGGTGGTGGCTACACCTTC. It codes for CASSLQDSGLGGGYTF. The genes are TRBV7-2 and TRBJ1-2; TRBD1 might be the D (5 bases). The germline gives CDR1 SGHTA, CDR2 FQGNSA. There are 16 residues in the CDR3. Deletions cut 5 bases from V and 7 bases from J, with 23 bases between. The entire variable domain, with the rest obtained from reference TRBV7-2 and TRBJ1-2, is as follows: GAGVSQSPSNKVTEKGKDVELRCDPISGHTALYWYRQSLGQGLEFLIYFQGNSAPDKSGLPSDRFSAERTGGSVSTLTIQRTQQEDSAVYLCASSLQDSGLGGGYTFGSGTRLTVV.

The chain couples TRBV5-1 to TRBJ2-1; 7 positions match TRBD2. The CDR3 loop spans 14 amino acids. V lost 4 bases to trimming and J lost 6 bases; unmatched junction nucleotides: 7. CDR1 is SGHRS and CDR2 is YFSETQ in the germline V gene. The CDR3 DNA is TGCGCCAGCAGCGGAGGACTAGGCGGCAATGAGCAGTTCTTC. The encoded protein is CASSGGLGGNEQFF.

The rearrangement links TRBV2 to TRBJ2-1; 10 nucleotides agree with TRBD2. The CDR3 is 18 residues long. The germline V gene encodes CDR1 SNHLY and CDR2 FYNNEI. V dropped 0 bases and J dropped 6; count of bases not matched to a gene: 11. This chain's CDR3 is CASSEARTSGAESNEQFF. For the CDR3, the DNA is TGTGCCAGCAGTGAAGCTAGGACTAGCGGTGCTGAATCCAATGAGCAGTTCTTC.

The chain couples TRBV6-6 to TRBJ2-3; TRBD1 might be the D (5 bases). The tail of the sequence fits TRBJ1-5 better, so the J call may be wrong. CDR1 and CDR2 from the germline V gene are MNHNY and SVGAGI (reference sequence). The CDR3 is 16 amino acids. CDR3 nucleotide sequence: TGTGCCAGCAGTCATACTAGCAGGGAGAGCACAGATACGCAGCATTTT. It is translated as CASSHTSRESTDTQHF.

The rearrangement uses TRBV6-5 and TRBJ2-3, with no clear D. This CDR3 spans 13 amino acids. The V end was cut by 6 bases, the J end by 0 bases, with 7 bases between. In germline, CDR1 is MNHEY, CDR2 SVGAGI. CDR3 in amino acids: CASSQPSTDTQYF. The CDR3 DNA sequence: TGTGCCAGCAGCCAACCTAGCACAGATACGCAGTATTTT.

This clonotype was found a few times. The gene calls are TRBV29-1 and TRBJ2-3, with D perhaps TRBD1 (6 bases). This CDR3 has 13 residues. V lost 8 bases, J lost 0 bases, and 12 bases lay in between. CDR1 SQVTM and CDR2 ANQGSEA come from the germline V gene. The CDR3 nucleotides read TGCAGCCCCAGGGGTGCTAGCACAGATACGCAGTATTTT. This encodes CSPRGASTDTQYF.

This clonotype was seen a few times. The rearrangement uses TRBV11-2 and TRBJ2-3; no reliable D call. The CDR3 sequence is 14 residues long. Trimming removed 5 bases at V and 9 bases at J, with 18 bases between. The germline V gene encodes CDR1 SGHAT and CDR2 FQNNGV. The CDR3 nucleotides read TGTGCCAGCAGCCTGACCCCTTCTTCAGTCACGCAGTATTTT. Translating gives CASSLTPSSVTQYF.

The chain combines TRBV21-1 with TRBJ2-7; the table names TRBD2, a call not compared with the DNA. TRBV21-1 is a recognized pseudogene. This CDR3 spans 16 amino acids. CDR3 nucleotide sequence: TGTGCCAGCAGCGGGCGGATGGTGGCGGGAGGGTACGAGCAGTACTTC. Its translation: CASSGRMVAGGYEQYF.

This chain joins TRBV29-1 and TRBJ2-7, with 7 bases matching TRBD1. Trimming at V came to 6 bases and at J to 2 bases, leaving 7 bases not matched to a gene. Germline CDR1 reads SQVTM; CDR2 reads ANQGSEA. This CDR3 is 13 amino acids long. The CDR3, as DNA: TGCAGCGTGGGGGAGACAGGGCCCTACGAGCAGTACTTC. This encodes CSVGETGPYEQYF.

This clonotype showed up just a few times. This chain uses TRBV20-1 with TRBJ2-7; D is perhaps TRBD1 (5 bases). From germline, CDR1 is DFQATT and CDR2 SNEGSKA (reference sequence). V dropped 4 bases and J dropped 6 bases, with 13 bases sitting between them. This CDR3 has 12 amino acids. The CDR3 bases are TGCAGTGCTATTTCTTTTAGGGGCGAGCAGTACTTC. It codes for CSAISFRGEQYF.